This record covers a single T cell receptor beta chain. No antigen is known for it. The sample is drawn from a study of CD8+ T cells in alopecia areata. Findings of the study overall: Normal scalp had lower clonality than lesional scalp, with alopecia totalis/universalis lesions showing this most strongly. The study found TCR sharing across patients less clear than in mice, possibly for HLA reasons.

Trimming removed 5 bases from V and 5 bases from J; junction bases left unmatched: 11. Germline V gives CDR1 SGHVS, CDR2 FQNEAQ. CDR3 size: 15 residues. The treatment denotes: oral pan-JAK inhibitor, 5-10 mg twice daily. cDNA prepared by RNA extraction and subsequent reverse transcription served as the template for sequencing. Produced via immunoSEQ multiplex PCR; TCRdb's table is partial and in-frame only. The sample yields 110,000 or so clones, roughly 50% seen once. This sequence was found in a human donor with alopecia areata. V is TRBV7-8 and J is TRBJ1-1, with 7 bases identical to TRBD1. The sequencing here drew on CD4+ T cells sorted from blood, taken at week 24, from a patient treated with tofacitinib. The CDR3 DNA sequence: TGTGCCAGCAGCACGGAGGGCAGGGGGGGGACTGAAGCTTTCTTT. Its translation: CASSTEGRGGTEAFF.